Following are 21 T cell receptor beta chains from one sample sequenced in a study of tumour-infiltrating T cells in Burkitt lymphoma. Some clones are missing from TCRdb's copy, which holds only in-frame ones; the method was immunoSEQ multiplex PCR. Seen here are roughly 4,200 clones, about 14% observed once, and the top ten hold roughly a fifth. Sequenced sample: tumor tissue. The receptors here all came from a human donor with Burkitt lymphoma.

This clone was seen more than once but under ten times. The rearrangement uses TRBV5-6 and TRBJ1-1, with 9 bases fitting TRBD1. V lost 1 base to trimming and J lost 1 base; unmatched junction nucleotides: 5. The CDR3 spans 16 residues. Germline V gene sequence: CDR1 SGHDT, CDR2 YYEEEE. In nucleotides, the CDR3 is TGTGCCAGCAGCTTGTCTCCGGGACAGGGGAACACTGAAGCTTTCTTT. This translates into CASSLSPGQGNTEAFF.

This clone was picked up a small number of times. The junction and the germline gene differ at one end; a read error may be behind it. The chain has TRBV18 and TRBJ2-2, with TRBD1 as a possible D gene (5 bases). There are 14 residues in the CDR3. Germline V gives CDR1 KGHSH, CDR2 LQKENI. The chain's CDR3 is CASSSPSGFGELFF. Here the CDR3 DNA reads TGTGCCAGCTCATCACCCTCAGGGTTCGGGGAGCTGTTTTTT.

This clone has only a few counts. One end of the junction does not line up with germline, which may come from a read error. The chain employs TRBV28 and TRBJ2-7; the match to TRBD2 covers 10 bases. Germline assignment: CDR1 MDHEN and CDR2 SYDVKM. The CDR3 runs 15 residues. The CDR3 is CVSSLPSSGRHEQYF. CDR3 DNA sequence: TGTGTCAGCAGTTTACCCTCTAGCGGGAGACACGAGCAGTACTTC.

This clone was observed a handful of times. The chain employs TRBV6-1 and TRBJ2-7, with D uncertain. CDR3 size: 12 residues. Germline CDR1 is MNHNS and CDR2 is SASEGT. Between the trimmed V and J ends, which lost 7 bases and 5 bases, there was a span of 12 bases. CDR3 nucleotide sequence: TGTGCCAGCAAGGGATCCAGCCACGAGCAGTACTTC. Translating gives CASKGSSHEQYF.

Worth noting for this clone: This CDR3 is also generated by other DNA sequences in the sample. CDR3 sequence reads: CASSFYLGEQYF. CDR3 DNA: TGTGCCAGCAGCTTCTACTTGGGCGAGCAGTACTTC. This chain joins TRBV5-4 and TRBJ2-7; D gene ambiguous. There are 12 residues in the CDR3. V was clipped by 2 bases and J by 6 bases, with 9 bases between them. Germline CDR1 is SGHNT and CDR2 is YYREEE (reference sequence).

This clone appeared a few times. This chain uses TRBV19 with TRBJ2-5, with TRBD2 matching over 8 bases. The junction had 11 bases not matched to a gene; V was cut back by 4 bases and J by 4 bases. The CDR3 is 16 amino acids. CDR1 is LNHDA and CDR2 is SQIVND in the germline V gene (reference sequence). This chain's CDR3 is CASSTKTSGWGETQYF. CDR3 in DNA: TGTGCCAGTAGTACGAAAACTAGCGGTTGGGGAGAGACCCAGTACTTC.

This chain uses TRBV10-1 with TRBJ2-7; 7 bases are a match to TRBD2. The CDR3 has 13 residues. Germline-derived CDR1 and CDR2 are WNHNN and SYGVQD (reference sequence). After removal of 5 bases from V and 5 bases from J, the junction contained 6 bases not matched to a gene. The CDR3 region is CASSTASGHEQYF. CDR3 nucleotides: TGCGCCAGCAGTACGGCTAGCGGCCACGAGCAGTACTTC.

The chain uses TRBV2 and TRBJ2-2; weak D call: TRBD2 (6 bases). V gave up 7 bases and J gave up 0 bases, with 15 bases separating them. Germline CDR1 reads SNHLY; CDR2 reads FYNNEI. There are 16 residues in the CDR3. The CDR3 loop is CASTPLAPANTGELFF. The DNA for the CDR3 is TGTGCCAGCACCCCCCTAGCGCCCGCGAACACCGGGGAGCTGTTTTTT. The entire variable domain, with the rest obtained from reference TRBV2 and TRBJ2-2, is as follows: EPEVTQTPSHQVTQMGQEVILRCVPISNHLYFYWYRQILGQKVEFLVSFYNNEISEKSEIFDDQFSVERPDGSNFTLKIRSTKLEDSAMYFCASTPLAPANTGELFFGEGSRLTVL.

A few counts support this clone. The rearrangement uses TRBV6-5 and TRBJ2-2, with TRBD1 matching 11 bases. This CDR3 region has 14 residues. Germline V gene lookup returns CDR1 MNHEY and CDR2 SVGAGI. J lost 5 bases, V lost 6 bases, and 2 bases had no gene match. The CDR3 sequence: CASSGTGGTGELFF. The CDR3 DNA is TGTGCCAGCAGCGGGACAGGGGGAACCGGGGAGCTGTTTTTT.

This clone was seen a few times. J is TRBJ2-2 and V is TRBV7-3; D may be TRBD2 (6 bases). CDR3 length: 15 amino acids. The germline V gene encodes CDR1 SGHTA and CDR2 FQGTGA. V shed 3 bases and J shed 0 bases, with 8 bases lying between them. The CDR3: CASSFSGANTGELFF. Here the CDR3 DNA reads TGTGCCAGCAGCTTTAGCGGCGCGAACACCGGGGAGCTGTTTTTT. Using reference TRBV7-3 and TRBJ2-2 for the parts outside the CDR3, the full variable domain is GAGVSQTPSNKVTEKGKYVELRCDPISGHTALYWYRQSLGQGPEFLIYFQGTGAADDSGLPNDRFFAVRPEGSVSTLKIQRTERGDSAVYLCASSFSGANTGELFFGEGSRLTVL.

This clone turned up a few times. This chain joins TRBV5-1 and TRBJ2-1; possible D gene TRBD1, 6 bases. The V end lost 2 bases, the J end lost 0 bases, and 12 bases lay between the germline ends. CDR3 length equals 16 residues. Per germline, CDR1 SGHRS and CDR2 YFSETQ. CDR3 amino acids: CASSLSLGASYNEQFF. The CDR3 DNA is TGCGCCAGCAGCTTATCCCTGGGGGCCTCCTACAATGAGCAGTTCTTC.

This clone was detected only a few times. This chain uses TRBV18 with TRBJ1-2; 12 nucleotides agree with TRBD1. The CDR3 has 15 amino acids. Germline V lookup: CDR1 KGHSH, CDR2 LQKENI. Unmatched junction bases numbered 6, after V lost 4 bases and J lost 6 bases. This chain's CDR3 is CASSQPGQGANGYTF. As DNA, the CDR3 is TGTGCCAGCTCACAACCGGGACAGGGGGCAAATGGCTACACCTTC.

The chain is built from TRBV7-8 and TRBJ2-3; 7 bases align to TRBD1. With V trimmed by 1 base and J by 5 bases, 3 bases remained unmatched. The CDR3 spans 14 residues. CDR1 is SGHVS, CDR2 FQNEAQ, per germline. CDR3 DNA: TGTGCCAGCAGCTTAGAGGGGGCAAAAGATACGCAGTATTTT. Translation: CASSLEGAKDTQYF.

The CDR3 nucleotides read TGTGCCAGCAGGGCATCGGGACAGGGACACCAAGAGACCCAGTACTTC. Protein sequence: CASRASGQGHQETQYF. This chain joins TRBV28 and TRBJ2-5, with 9 bases identical to TRBD1. The CDR3 totals 16 residues. V was pared by 6 bases and J by 0 bases, with 8 bases of the junction left unmatched. Germline CDR1 reads MDHEN; CDR2 reads SYDVKM.

CDR3 sequence: CASSDAGGYTEAFF. Here the CDR3 DNA reads TGTGCCAGCAGTGACGCGGGTGGGTACACTGAAGCTTTCTTT. The chain joins TRBV27 to TRBJ1-1; D is unclear. This CDR3 is 14 amino acids long. V lost 5 bases and J lost 3, with 13 bases in between. CDR1 and CDR2 (germline): MNHEY, SMNVEV (reference sequence).

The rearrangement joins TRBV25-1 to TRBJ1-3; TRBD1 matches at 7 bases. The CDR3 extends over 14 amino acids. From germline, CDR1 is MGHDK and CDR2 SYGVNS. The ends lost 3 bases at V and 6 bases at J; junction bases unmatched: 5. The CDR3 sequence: CASSDAGGENTIYF. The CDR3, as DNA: TGTGCCAGCAGTGATGCAGGGGGAGAAAACACCATATATTTT.

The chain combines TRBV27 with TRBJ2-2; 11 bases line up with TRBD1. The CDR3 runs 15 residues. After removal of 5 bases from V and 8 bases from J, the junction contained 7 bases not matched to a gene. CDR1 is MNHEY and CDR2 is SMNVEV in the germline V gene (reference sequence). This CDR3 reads CASSTRDRGIGELFF. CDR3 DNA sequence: TGTGCCAGCAGTACCCGGGACAGGGGGATAGGGGAGCTGTTTTTT.

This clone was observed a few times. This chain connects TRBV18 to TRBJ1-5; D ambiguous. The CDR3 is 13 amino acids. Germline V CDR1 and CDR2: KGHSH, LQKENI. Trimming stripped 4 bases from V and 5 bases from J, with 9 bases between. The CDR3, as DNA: TGTGCCAGCTCACTCGGCCGAGATCAGCCCCAGCATTTT. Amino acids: CASSLGRDQPQHF.

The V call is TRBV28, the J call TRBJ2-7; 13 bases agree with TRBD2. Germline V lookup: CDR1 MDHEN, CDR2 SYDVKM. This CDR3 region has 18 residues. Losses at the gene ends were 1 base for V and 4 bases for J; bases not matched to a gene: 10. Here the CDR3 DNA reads TGTGCCAGCAGTTTATCTCCTGGGACTAGCGGGATCCTATACGAGCAGTACTTC. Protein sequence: CASSLSPGTSGILYEQYF.

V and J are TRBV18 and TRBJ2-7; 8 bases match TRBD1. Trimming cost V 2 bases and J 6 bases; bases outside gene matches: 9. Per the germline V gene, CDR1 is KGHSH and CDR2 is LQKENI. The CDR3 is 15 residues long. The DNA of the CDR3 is TGTGCCAGCTCACCATCTAGGACAGGGCTTCTCGAGCAGTACTTC. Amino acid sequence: CASSPSRTGLLEQYF.

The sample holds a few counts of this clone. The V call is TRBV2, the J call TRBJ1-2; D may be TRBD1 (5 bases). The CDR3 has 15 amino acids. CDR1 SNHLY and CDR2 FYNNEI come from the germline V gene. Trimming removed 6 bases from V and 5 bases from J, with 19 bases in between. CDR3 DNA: TGTGCCAGCAGGGGGGACCCTCCCAGTCTGTATGGCTACACCTTC. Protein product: CASRGDPPSLYGYTF. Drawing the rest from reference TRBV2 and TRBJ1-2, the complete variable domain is EPEVTQTPSHQVTQMGQEVILRCVPISNHLYFYWYRQILGQKVEFLVSFYNNEISEKSEIFDDQFSVERPDGSNFTLKIRSTKLEDSAMYFCASRGDPPSLYGYTFGSGTRLTVV.